Sequencing of this TCR beta chain was carried out in a study of T cells after yellow fever vaccination. About the research overall: SMART-Seq v4 Ultra Low Input handled preparation of low-cell-number fractions. Study-wide results and caveats: Peaking faster, on day 5 versus 15, the secondary response was nonetheless weaker. Shared CD4/CD8 clonotypes were a small share, likely from convergent recombination.

Germline CDR1 is LNHDA and CDR2 is SQIVND (reference sequence). This CDR3 is 15 amino acids long. TCRdb re-called the 5' RACE reads through MiXCR, storing one row per CDR3 protein. The sample lists 300,000 to 400,000 distinct CDR3 sequences; about 6% were seen once. This clonotype came up once. No antigen is known for it. This could be a read error, since a much larger clone is one nucleotide away. This TCR came from a young man who received the YFV17D yellow fever vaccine. The chain combines TRBV19 with TRBJ2-7; 9 nucleotides agree with TRBD1. This sample comprised PBMCs, obtained 5 days after the yellow fever booster vaccination. The CDR3 sequence is CTSSTKGQGDYEQYF. DNA for the CDR3: TGTACCAGTAGTACAAAGGGACAGGGAGACTACGAGCAGTACTTC.